The entry below describes one TCR beta chain. Its antigen is currently unknown. The ends lost 5 bases at V and 8 bases at J; junction bases unmatched: 9. Germline lookup yields CDR1 SEHNR and CDR2 FQNEAQ (reference sequence). This CDR3 region has 15 residues. Profiled with immunoSEQ multiplex PCR; TCRdb holds only in-frame clones, not every one. The sample holds 160,000 or so clones, about 87% seen once. Specified time point: blood 2 weeks post-SBRT. Treatment specified: 15 Gy SBRT to primary tumor, nephrectomy 4 weeks later. This specimen belongs to a study of radiation and T cells in renal cell carcinoma. Whole-study results and caveats: Top tumor clonotypes rose in blood 2 weeks post-radiation, then contracted.

The sequence was obtained from a woman aged 45-65 years with renal cell carcinoma. This specimen consisted of blood, obtained from a patient whose treatment included radiotherapy and nephrectomy. This chain links TRBV7-9 with TRBJ1-2; TRBD1 matches 12 bases. For the CDR3, the DNA is TGTGCCAGCAGCCAAGGGACAGGGGGCCTGGTGGGCTACACCTTC. Amino acids: CASSQGTGGLVGYTF.